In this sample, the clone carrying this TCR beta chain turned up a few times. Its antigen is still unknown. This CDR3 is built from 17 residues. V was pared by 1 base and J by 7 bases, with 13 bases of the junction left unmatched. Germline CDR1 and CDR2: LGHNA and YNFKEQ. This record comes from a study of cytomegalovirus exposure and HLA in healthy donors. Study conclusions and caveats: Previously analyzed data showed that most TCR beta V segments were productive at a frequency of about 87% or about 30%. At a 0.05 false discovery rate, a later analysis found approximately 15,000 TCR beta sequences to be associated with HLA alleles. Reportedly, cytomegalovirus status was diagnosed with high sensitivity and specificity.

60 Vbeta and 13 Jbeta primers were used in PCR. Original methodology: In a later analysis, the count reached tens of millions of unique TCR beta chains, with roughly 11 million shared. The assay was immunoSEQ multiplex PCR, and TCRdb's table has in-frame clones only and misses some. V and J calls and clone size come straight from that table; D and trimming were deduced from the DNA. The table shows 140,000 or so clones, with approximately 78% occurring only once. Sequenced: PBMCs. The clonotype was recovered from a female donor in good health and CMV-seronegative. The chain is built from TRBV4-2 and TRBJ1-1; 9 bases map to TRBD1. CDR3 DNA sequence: TGTGCCAGCAGCCAAGTTACAGGGGGCGCGGGTTGGGGTGAAGCTTTCTTT. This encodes CASSQVTGGAGWGEAFF.